Listed below are T cell receptor beta chains from one sample, sequenced in a study of CXCR3-negative and CXCR3-positive naive CD8 T cells. TCRdb re-called the 5' RACE reads and catalogs CDR3 proteins one per entry, DNA excluded. Recorded for this sample: about 130,000 distinct CDR3 sequences. Sequenced: naive CXCR3- CD8+ T cells from blood. These receptors all come from a human donor in good health. Some clones in this sample may be carry-over from other donors' samples. The CDR3 runs from the conserved cysteine through the conserved F or W.

J: TRBJ1-2; V: TRBV14; CDR3: CASSQVWPGEGGYTF
J: TRBJ2-7; V: TRBV28; CDR3: CASSDREDEQYF
J: TRBJ1-1; V: TRBV29-1; CDR3: CSVRGFNTEAFF
J: TRBJ1-1; V: TRBV4-1; CDR3: CASSHQGGLFTEAFF
J: TRBJ2-2; V: TRBV20-1; CDR3: CSARPRLAGNTGELFF
J: TRBJ2-2; V: TRBV29-1; CDR3: CSVDGATGELFF
J: TRBJ2-2; V: TRBV29-1; CDR3: CSVEGRANTGELFF
J: TRBJ2-7; V: TRBV29-1; CDR3: CSVDGFGTSPYEQYF
J: TRBJ2-1; V: TRBV11-3; CDR3: CASSQTVNNEQFF
J: TRBJ2-5; V: TRBV29-1; CDR3: CSVVQGTETQYF